The present TCR beta chain was sequenced within a study of Ad26.COV2.S vaccination and SARS-CoV-2 variants. About the study: Intramuscularly, Ad26.COV2.S was given either once or twice, 56 days apart.

The sample's treatment: about 20 received Ad26.COV2.S at low or high dose, single or two shots; a few received placebo; per-sample allocation not given. Specimens were obtained on day 63 following the first vaccine or placebo injection. Aged 18-55 years, donor was enrolled in Boston in about 2020. Germline-derived CDR1 and CDR2 are SGDLS and YYNGEE. V lost 0 bases and J lost 1, with 7 bases in between. The CDR3 length is 14 residues. This clone was seen only once. Its antigen is still unknown. Generated by immunoSEQ multiplex PCR, the TCRdb table keeps only in-frame clones and is missing some. The sample yields some 320,000 clones, 86% seen once. Study conclusions and caveats: Responses of T cells in total may have been underestimated by the TCR breadth and depth analyses.

V usage is TRBV9 and J usage is TRBJ1-1; a possible D gene is TRBD1 (6 bases). The source was peripheral blood, collected in a trial of Ad26.COV2.S vaccine versus placebo. This TCR was recovered from a person between 18 and 59 years old who received the Ad26.COV2.S COVID-19 vaccine or a placebo. CDR3 in amino acids: CASSVVQGNTEAFF. In DNA form, the CDR3 reads TGTGCCAGCAGCGTAGTACAGGGGAACACTGAAGCTTTCTTT.